These 12 T cell receptor beta chains share one sample of origin, sequenced in a study of metastatic and nonmetastatic thyroid tumors. Prior to thyroid surgery, none of the patients had received any treatment. TCRdb re-called the PCR reads through MiXCR. The sample contains roughly 20,000 clones, roughly 36% of which appear only once. The sequencing sample was made of tumor tissue. All receptors derive from a female donor with papillary thyroid cancer or a benign thyroid nodule (not recorded which). Some clones in this sample may be carry-over from other donors' samples.

The J gene is TRBJ2-7, the V gene TRBV27, with TRBD1 identical over 7 bases. This CDR3 is built from 18 residues. Trimming cost V 6 bases and J 3 bases; bases outside gene matches: 20. Germline CDR1 is MNHEY and CDR2 is SMNVEV (reference sequence). In nucleotides, the CDR3 is TGTGCCAGCAGGCGGTCCGGGACAGACTTAAACCTAAACTACGAGCAGTACTTC. It translates to CASRRSGTDLNLNYEQYF.

This clone was counted a few times. The CDR3 DNA is TGTGCCAGCAGAGGAGGGGGGAGGGGGGATACGCAGTATTTT. It encodes CASRGGGRGDTQYF. The chain links TRBV27 to TRBJ2-3; possible D gene TRBD2, 7 bases. This CDR3 region has 14 residues. V shed 6 bases and J shed 6 bases, with 16 bases lying between them. Germline loops: CDR1 MNHEY, CDR2 SMNVEV (reference sequence).

The chain recombines TRBV20-1 with TRBJ2-3; D is unresolved. Between the trimmed V and J ends, which lost 0 bases and 2 bases, there was a span of 12 bases. Germline lookup yields CDR1 DFQATT and CDR2 SNEGSKA (reference sequence). The CDR3 is 15 residues long. The CDR3 region is CSAREASRSTDTQYF. Written as DNA, the CDR3 is TGCAGTGCTAGAGAAGCCAGTCGTTCCACAGATACGCAGTATTTT.

The chain recombines TRBV12-3 or TRBV12-4 with TRBJ2-2; 7 bases map to TRBD1. The CDR3 consists of 14 residues. The V and J ends lost 3 bases and 4 bases, in that order; junction bases with no gene match: 2. DNA for the CDR3: TGTGCCAGCAGTTTGTCAGGGGGCACCGGGGAGCTGTTTTTT. This sequence encodes CASSLSGGTGELFF.

The gene calls are TRBV11-1 and TRBJ2-3; TRBD1 aligns across 9 bases. V was clipped by 5 bases and J by 2 bases; unmatched bases: 5. This CDR3 contains 15 residues. CDR1 SGHAT and CDR2 FQDESV come from the germline V gene (reference sequence). CDR3 sequence: CASSDRDRATDTQYF. The CDR3 bases are TGTGCCAGCAGCGACCGGGACAGGGCCACAGATACGCAGTATTTT.

The V gene is TRBV7-2, the J gene TRBJ2-5; TRBD2 agrees at 12 bases. CDR3 size: 16 residues. The germline CDR1 and CDR2 sequences are SGHTA and FQGNSA. V shed 4 bases and J 4 bases; nucleotides not matched to a gene: 7. CDR3: CASSSTSGSGSETQYF. The CDR3 DNA sequence: TGTGCCAGCAGCTCGACTAGCGGGAGTGGTTCAGAGACCCAGTACTTC.

By share of the sample, this clone is medium-sized. The chain couples TRBV3-1 to TRBJ2-7; possible D gene TRBD1, 6 bases. V was trimmed by 4 bases and J by 2 bases, leaving 15 bases between them. Looked up from germline, CDR1 is LGHDT and CDR2 is YNNKEL (reference sequence). CDR3 length: 15 amino acids. CDR3 residues: CASSLWTETAYEQYF. In DNA form, the CDR3 reads TGTGCCAGCAGCCTTTGGACAGAAACAGCCTACGAGCAGTACTTC.

This clone is a singleton in its sample. The chain joins TRBV20-1 to TRBJ2-6; D is possibly TRBD1 or TRBD2 (5 bases each). Trimming shortened V by 4 bases and J by 0 bases, and 7 bases separated the two germline ends. Germline CDR1 reads DFQATT; CDR2 reads SNEGSKA (reference sequence). CDR3 length: 14 amino acids. The CDR3 DNA follows: TGCAGTGCTAAGGGACCCTCTGGGGCCAACGTCCTGACTTTC. Protein product: CSAKGPSGANVLTF.

This chain links TRBV7-3 with TRBJ2-1, with D tentatively TRBD2 (5 bases). The length of the CDR3 is 14 residues. The germline CDR1 and CDR2 sequences are SGHTA and FQGTGA. V was trimmed by 5 bases and J by 5 bases, leaving 13 bases between them. CDR3 bases: TGTGCCAGCAGCACCACCCCGGGGAACAATGAGCAGTTCTTC. Protein: CASSTTPGNNEQFF. Filled out from reference TRBV7-3 and TRBJ2-1, the complete variable domain reads GAGVSQTPSNKVTEKGKYVELRCDPISGHTALYWYRQSLGQGPEFLIYFQGTGAADDSGLPNDRFFAVRPEGSVSTLKIQRTERGDSAVYLCASSTTPGNNEQFFGPGTRLTVL.

This clone is medium-sized. Written as DNA, the CDR3 is TGTGCCGGGATGGGGTTAACGGGGGCCAACGTCCTGACTTTC. Translation: CAGMGLTGANVLTF. The chain couples TRBV30 to TRBJ2-6; D uncertain. The CDR3 has 14 residues. The germline CDR1 and CDR2 sequences are GTSNPN and SVGIG (reference sequence). Trimming took off 8 bases at V and 4 bases at J, with 15 bases between the two ends.

This clone occurred a few times. This chain joins TRBV6-6 and TRBJ2-7; D not resolved. CDR1 and CDR2 (germline): MNHNY, SVGAGI (reference sequence). Trimming pared 0 bases from V and 6 bases from J, leaving 9 bases between. CDR3 length: 13 residues. The DNA of the CDR3 is TGTGCCAGCAGTTACTCGATTCTGGGCGAGCAGTACTTC. This gives the protein CASSYSILGEQYF.

The chain uses TRBV12-3 or TRBV12-4 and TRBJ2-7, with a weak D call TRBD1 (5 bases). The germline V and J ends were trimmed by 4 bases and 5 bases, with 18 bases remaining between them. The CDR3 extends over 15 amino acids. CDR3 coding DNA: TGTGCCAGCAGTTCCAGAGGTGCAGGGTTAAACGAGCAGTACTTC. It yields the protein CASSSRGAGLNEQYF.